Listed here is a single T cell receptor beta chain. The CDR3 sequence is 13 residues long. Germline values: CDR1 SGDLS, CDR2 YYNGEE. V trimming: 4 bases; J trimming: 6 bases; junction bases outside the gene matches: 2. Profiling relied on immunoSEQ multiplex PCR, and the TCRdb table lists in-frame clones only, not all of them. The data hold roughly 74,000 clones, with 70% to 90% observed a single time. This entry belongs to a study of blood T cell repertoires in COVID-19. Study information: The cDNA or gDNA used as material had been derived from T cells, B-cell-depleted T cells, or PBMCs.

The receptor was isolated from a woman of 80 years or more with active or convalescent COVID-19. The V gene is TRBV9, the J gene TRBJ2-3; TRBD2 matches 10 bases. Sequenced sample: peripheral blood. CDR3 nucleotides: TGTGCCAGCAGCTTTAGCGGGGGGGATACGCAGTATTTT. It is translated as CASSFSGGDTQYF.